This TCR beta chain was obtained from a study of T cells in women clearing cervical HPV infection. Study-wide findings and caveats: CIN3+ cases had significantly higher TCR repertoire richness than controls, but evenness did not differ.

The table came from immunoSEQ multiplex PCR; TCRdb's copy has only in-frame clones and leaves some out. The sample is made up of tens of thousands of clones, and the top ten hold approximately 0.98% of it. In regard to this clone: The antigen remains unidentified. The read gets to within 3 residues of the CDR3 end, and the germline J gene fills in the rest.

In germline, CDR1 is SGHRS, CDR2 YFSETQ. V lost 0 bases, J lost 5 bases, and 8 bases lay in between. The CDR3 is 13 residues long. The clonotype comes from a woman between 18 and 70 years old with a cervical HPV16 infection that either progressed to CIN3+ or cleared (not recorded which). J is TRBJ1-1 and V is TRBV5-1, with D hard to call. Sequenced material: blood buffy coat. Partial CDR3 DNA: TGCGCCAGCAGCTTGGCCTTGCGGACTGAA. Its protein is CASSLALRTE. The entire CDR3 reads CASSLALRTEAFF.